These 16 T cell receptor beta chains originate from one sample sequenced in a study of T cells after yellow fever vaccination. MiXCR, applied by TCRdb to the 5' RACE reads, yields one record per CDR3 protein. The data show over 45,000 distinct CDR3 sequences, with more than 5.5% seen just once and about 40% held by the top ten. Material: CD8+ T cells sorted from PBMCs, obtained on the day of the first yellow fever vaccination. Every receptor here comes from a man in his late teens or twenties who received the YFV17D yellow fever vaccine.

This clonotype was seen ten or more times. The J gene is TRBJ2-1, the V gene TRBV7-2, with D tentatively TRBD1 or TRBD2 (6 bases each). Trimming took off 3 bases at V and 4 bases at J, with 13 bases between the two ends. CDR3 length: 15 residues. Per germline, CDR1 SGHTA and CDR2 FQGNSA. CDR3: CASSFGGGGYNEQFF. Here the CDR3 DNA reads TGTGCCAGCAGCTTCGGGGGCGGAGGTTACAATGAGCAGTTCTTC.

This clonotype turned up a few times. The genes are TRBV6-5 and TRBJ2-3; D possibly corresponds to TRBD1 (6 bases). Germline V gene lookup returns CDR1 MNHEY and CDR2 SVGAGI. Trimming took 8 bases from V and 2 from J, leaving 17 bases between them. This CDR3 has 15 amino acids. The CDR3 DNA reads as TGTGCCAGCGGTTTACAGGGTCCGATCACAGATACGCAGTATTTT. Translated, it gives CASGLQGPITDTQYF.

In this sample, this clonotype turned up many times. The chain uses TRBV9 and TRBJ2-3; D is tentatively TRBD1 or TRBD2 (6 bases each). CDR1 SGDLS and CDR2 YYNGEE come from the germline V gene. V lost 0 bases and J lost 3, with 17 bases in between. CDR3 length equals 17 residues. The CDR3 region has the DNA TGTGCCAGCAGCGTAGAAAAGTCGGGGGCGCGAACAGATACGCAGTATTTT. This codes for CASSVEKSGARTDTQYF.

Ten or more counts support this clonotype. This chain uses TRBV5-6 with TRBJ2-7, with D possibly being TRBD2 (5 bases). The CDR3 is 14 residues long. V lost 3 bases and J lost 3, with 13 bases in between. Looked up from germline, CDR1 is SGHDT and CDR2 is YYEEEE. The CDR3 nucleotides are TGTGCCAGCAGCTCAACCGGGAAAATCTACGAGCAGTACTTC. Translating gives CASSSTGKIYEQYF.

The chain carries TRBV7-2 and TRBJ2-7, with D possibly TRBD1 on 6 matching bases. Germline V gene sequence: CDR1 SGHTA, CDR2 FQGNSA. The CDR3 is 15 residues long. The V gene lost 6 bases and the J gene lost 2 bases, with 17 bases spanning the gap. The CDR3 coding sequence is TGTGCCAGCAGACCGGACAGAAGCTTCACCTACGAGCAGTACTTC. The encoded protein is CASRPDRSFTYEQYF. The full variable domain, its missing parts supplied by reference TRBV7-2 and TRBJ2-7, is GAGVSQSPSNKVTEKGKDVELRCDPISGHTALYWYRQSLGQGLEFLIYFQGNSAPDKSGLPSDRFSAERTGGSVSTLTIQRTQQEDSAVYLCASRPDRSFTYEQYFGPGTRLTVT.

The chain uses TRBV7-2 and TRBJ1-1; no clear D. From germline, CDR1 is SGHTA and CDR2 FQGNSA. Trimming took off 8 bases at V and 3 bases at J, with 19 bases between the two ends. The CDR3 extends over 15 amino acids. The DNA of the CDR3 is TGTGCCAGCGGCCCTGGGCTCCTGGGTGACACTGAAGCTTTCTTT. Translated, it gives CASGPGLLGDTEAFF.

The CDR3 here is CASSHRDRGPNTGELFF. Written as DNA, the CDR3 is TGTGCCAGCAGCCACCGGGACAGGGGGCCCAACACCGGGGAGCTGTTTTTT. J is TRBJ2-2 and V is TRBV11-1; 12 bases match TRBD1. This CDR3 comprises 17 residues. V lost 5 bases, J lost 2 bases, and 6 bases stayed unmatched. Germline CDR1 SGHAT, CDR2 FQDESV (reference sequence).

The rearrangement uses TRBV6-2 or TRBV6-3 and TRBJ2-5; possibly TRBD2 for D (6 bases). The CDR3 has 13 residues. Looked up from germline, CDR1 is MNHEY and CDR2 is SVGEGT. Trimming cost V 3 bases and J 4 bases, with 9 bases left between them. The CDR3 DNA follows: TGTGCCAGCAGTTATCTCGGGAGAGAGACCCAGTACTTC. It specifies CASSYLGRETQYF.

This clonotype has only a few counts. The J gene is TRBJ2-2, the V gene TRBV6-4; the D gene could be TRBD1 or TRBD2 (6 bases each). Germline CDR1 is MRHNA and CDR2 is SNTAGT. The CDR3 consists of 16 residues. V gave up 0 bases and J gave up 4 bases, with 12 bases separating them. The CDR3 coding sequence is TGTGCCAGCAGTGACTCGAGGGGGGTCTCCACCGGGGAGCTGTTTTTT. Its translation: CASSDSRGVSTGELFF.

In this sample, this clonotype turned up many times. The genes are TRBV7-9 and TRBJ1-5; D uncertain. The germline CDR1 and CDR2 sequences are SEHNR and FQNEAQ (reference sequence). The CDR3 is made up of 15 amino acids. The V end lost 5 bases, the J end lost 5 bases, and 16 bases lay between the germline ends. CDR3 sequence (DNA): TGTGCCAGCAGCCTGGCGGGTCACAGCGATCAGCCCCAGCATTTT. Translating it yields CASSLAGHSDQPQHF.

This clonotype was seen at least ten times. The chain combines TRBV5-1 with TRBJ1-1; no reliable D call. V shed 4 bases and J shed 1 base, with 17 bases lying between them. Germline CDR1 reads SGHRS; CDR2 reads YFSETQ. The CDR3 contains 16 residues. DNA for the CDR3: TGCGCCAGCAGCCCGCCGGCGGAGGGTACGAACACTGAAGCTTTCTTT. It translates to CASSPPAEGTNTEAFF. Looking up the rest from reference TRBV5-1 and TRBJ1-1 gives the full variable domain: KAGVTQTPRYLIKTRGQQVTLSCSPISGHRSVSWYQQTPGQGLQFLFEYFSETQRNKGNFPGRFSGRQFSNSRSEMNVSTLELGDSALYLCASSPPAEGTNTEAFFGQGTRLTVV.

This clonotype has at least ten counts. This chain joins TRBV2 and TRBJ2-7; TRBD1 or TRBD2 may be the D gene (5 bases each). Germline loops: CDR1 SNHLY, CDR2 FYNNEI. Trimming stripped 7 bases from V and 9 bases from J, with 19 bases between. The CDR3 runs to 13 residues. The CDR3 sequence: CASTGTWEKGQYF. CDR3 bases: TGTGCCAGCACCGGGACCTGGGAGAAGGGGCAGTACTTC.

This clonotype was found many times. The chain carries TRBV20-1 and TRBJ2-1; D remains unclear. CDR3 length: 13 amino acids. Germline V CDR1 and CDR2: DFQATT, SNEGSKA (reference sequence). V lost 3 bases to trimming and J lost 8 bases, with 14 bases between them. This chain's CDR3 is CSARILVKHEQFF. The CDR3 DNA follows: TGCAGTGCTAGGATCTTAGTTAAGCATGAGCAGTTCTTC.

The chain combines TRBV5-4 with TRBJ2-5; the match to TRBD2 covers 11 bases. Germline V gene data show CDR1 as SGHNT and CDR2 as YYREEE (reference sequence). CDR3 size: 14 residues. The V and J ends lost 4 bases and 10 bases, in that order; junction bases with no gene match: 9. CDR3 nucleotide sequence: TGTGCCAGCAGCGATAGCGGGGGGGCCTCTGACCAGTACTTC. As protein: CASSDSGGASDQYF.

In the case of this clonotype: With a much larger clone just one base away, this may be a read error. DNA for the CDR3: TGTGCCAGCATCGTAGGTCCGGGGACGATCCTAATGAACACTGAAGCTTTCTTT. Protein product: CASIVGPGTILMNTEAFF. The rearrangement joins TRBV9 to TRBJ1-1; TRBD1 is a possible D gene (5 bases). The CDR3 has 18 amino acids. Germline CDR1 is SGDLS and CDR2 is YYNGEE. The full variable domain, rest sourced from reference TRBV9 and TRBJ1-1, is DSGVTQTPKHLITATGQRVTLRCSPRSGDLSVYWYQQSLDQGLQFLIQYYNGEERAKGNILERFSAQQFPDLHSELNLSSLELGDSALYFCASIVGPGTILMNTEAFFGQGTRLTVV.

This clonotype appeared a few times. The DNA of the CDR3 is TGCAGTGCTAGAGCGTGGGTAGCGGGGATGGATGAGCAGTTCTTC. Amino acids: CSARAWVAGMDEQFF. The chain has TRBV20-1 and TRBJ2-1, with 8 bases matching TRBD2. The CDR3 is 15 amino acids. Germline V CDR1 and CDR2: DFQATT, SNEGSKA (reference sequence). After removal of 1 base from V and 8 bases from J, the junction contained 10 bases not matched to a gene.